Following are 7 T cell receptor beta chains from one sample sequenced in a study of shared clonotypes between healthy human individuals. Here immunoSEQ multiplex PCR was the method, and the copy in TCRdb shows in-frame clones only, minus some. The table records about 1.5 million clones, roughly 98% of them present only once. Sequencing was done on a sample of naive CD4+ T cells sorted from blood. Subset meaning: CD45RA+ positively selected. Receptor source: a man aged 30 to 45 in good health.

The gene calls are TRBV19 and TRBJ1-3; D is uncertain. This CDR3 spans 13 amino acids. Per germline, CDR1 LNHDA and CDR2 SQIVND (reference sequence). Trimming removed 5 bases at V and 0 bases at J, with 5 bases between. The CDR3 nucleotides read TGTGCCAGTAGTGTGAACTCTGGAAACACCATATATTTT. Its protein product is CASSVNSGNTIYF.

The chain is built from TRBV2 and TRBJ2-7; 9 bases match TRBD1. Trimming at V came to 4 bases and at J to 5 bases, leaving 12 bases not matched to a gene. The CDR3 contains 16 residues. Germline CDR1 is SNHLY and CDR2 is FYNNEI. This CDR3 is CASSARDRVSIHEQYF. The CDR3 coding sequence is TGTGCCAGCAGTGCCCGGGACAGGGTATCTATCCACGAGCAGTACTTC.

The V gene is TRBV6-6, the J gene TRBJ2-2; 7 bases align to TRBD2. The CDR3 has 14 amino acids. CDR1 is MNHNY and CDR2 is SVGAGI in the germline V gene (reference sequence). Losses at the gene ends were 7 bases for V and 4 bases for J; bases not matched to a gene: 6. The DNA for the CDR3 is TGTGCCAGCACGGCGGGAGTAACCACCGGGGAGCTGTTTTTT. Protein: CASTAGVTTGELFF.

The gene calls are TRBV2 and TRBJ1-3, with D uncertain. V dropped 6 bases and J dropped 4 bases, with 10 bases sitting between them. The CDR3 contains 13 residues. Germline CDR1 reads SNHLY; CDR2 reads FYNNEI. The CDR3 DNA reads TGTGCCAGCAGAAAAGGAATCGGAAACACCATATATTTT. Translating it yields CASRKGIGNTIYF.

The chain uses TRBV7-2 and TRBJ1-1; D is undetermined. Germline V gene sequence: CDR1 SGHTA, CDR2 FQGNSA. Trimming left V 3 bases short and J 1 base short, with 6 bases between. The length of the CDR3 is 13 residues. CDR3 coding DNA: TGTGCCAGCAGCTTCACACGGAACACTGAAGCTTTCTTT. This codes for CASSFTRNTEAFF. Full variable domain (remainder filled in from reference TRBV7-2 and TRBJ1-1): GAGVSQSPSNKVTEKGKDVELRCDPISGHTALYWYRQSLGQGLEFLIYFQGNSAPDKSGLPSDRFSAERTGGSVSTLTIQRTQQEDSAVYLCASSFTRNTEAFFGQGTRLTVV.

The gene calls are TRBV12-5 and TRBJ1-2, with D possibly matching TRBD1 (6 bases). Deletions cut 0 bases from V and 2 bases from J, with 13 bases between. This CDR3 is built from 16 residues. The germline CDR1 and CDR2 sequences are LGHNT and FRNRAP. DNA of the CDR3: TGTGCTAGTGGTTTGGTACCCCCCGGGACAAACTATGGCTACACCTTC. Translating gives CASGLVPPGTNYGYTF.

The V and J genes are TRBV5-5 and TRBJ2-6, with 7 bases lining up with TRBD1. CDR1 is SGHKS and CDR2 is YYEKEE in the germline V gene (reference sequence). Trimming took 0 bases from V and 4 from J; bases not matched to a gene: 4. The length of the CDR3 is 16 residues. The CDR3 DNA sequence: TGTGCCAGCAGCTTGGAGGGGGCGTACGGGGCCAACGTCCTGACTTTC. Its translation is CASSLEGAYGANVLTF.